The 18 T cell receptor beta chains below come from one sample, sequenced in a study of cytomegalovirus exposure and HLA in healthy donors. The PCR had 60 Vbeta and 13 Jbeta primers. Using immunoSEQ multiplex PCR, the repertoire was profiled, and TCRdb retains in-frame clones only, with some absent. The table has roughly 120,000 clones, approximately 80% seen once. The sequencing input was PBMCs. The receptors were gathered from a man under 40 in good health and CMV-seronegative.

The CDR3 here is CAFECRNTGELFF. The DNA of the CDR3 is TGTGCCTTCGAGTGTCGGAACACCGGGGAGCTGTTTTTT. The chain is built from TRBV27 and TRBJ2-2; D remains unclear. The germline V gene has CDR1 MNHEY and CDR2 SMNVEV (reference sequence). CDR3 length: 13 amino acids. Trimming shortened V by 11 bases and J by 1 base, and 11 bases separated the two germline ends.

The rearrangement joins TRBV11-2 to TRBJ2-7, with 7 bases fitting TRBD1. Trimming took 3 bases from V and 3 from J; bases not matched to a gene: 11. Germline V gene sequence: CDR1 SGHAT, CDR2 FQNNGV. The CDR3 runs 16 residues. CDR3 loop: CASSFRIRDSFYEQYF. The CDR3 DNA reads as TGTGCCAGCAGCTTTCGAATCCGGGACAGCTTCTACGAGCAGTACTTC.

This chain connects TRBV25-1 to TRBJ1-4; 7 bases fit TRBD1. Per germline, CDR1 MGHDK and CDR2 SYGVNS. The CDR3 is 14 amino acids. V was clipped by 7 bases and J by 5 bases; unmatched bases: 7. CDR3 sequence: CASTRTGLNEKLFF. In nucleotides, the CDR3 is TGTGCCAGCACCAGGACAGGTTTAAATGAAAAACTGTTTTTT.

V gene TRBV7-2 combines with J gene TRBJ1-1; no definite D call. Germline V gives CDR1 SGHTA, CDR2 FQGNSA. The V end was cut by 1 base, the J end by 5 bases, with 5 bases between. The CDR3 consists of 12 residues. The CDR3 DNA sequence: TGTGCCAGCAGCTTAGTTCGGACTGAAGCTTTCTTT. It yields the protein CASSLVRTEAFF. The full variable domain, with the rest looked up from reference TRBV7-2 and TRBJ1-1, is GAGVSQSPSNKVTEKGKDVELRCDPISGHTALYWYRQSLGQGLEFLIYFQGNSAPDKSGLPSDRFSAERTGGSVSTLTIQRTQQEDSAVYLCASSLVRTEAFFGQGTRLTVV.

The rearrangement uses TRBV2 and TRBJ1-2; TRBD1 agrees at 8 bases. The CDR3 sequence is 15 residues long. V was pared by 5 bases and J by 0 bases, with 5 bases of the junction left unmatched. The V gene's germline CDR1 is SNHLY and CDR2 FYNNEI. The CDR3 coding sequence is TGTGCCAGCAGTCCAGGGGGCACATCTAACTATGGCTACACCTTC. Its translation is CASSPGGTSNYGYTF.

This clone has a handful of counts. V gene TRBV27 combines with J gene TRBJ2-7; 10 nucleotides align to TRBD2. The CDR3 totals 17 residues. V lost 0 bases to trimming and J lost 6 bases; unmatched junction nucleotides: 11. Germline V gene lookup returns CDR1 MNHEY and CDR2 SMNVEV (reference sequence). CDR3 DNA sequence: TGTGCCAGCAGTTTATCATTGGGGCTAGCGGGAGAGGGCGAGCAGTACTTC. Protein sequence: CASSLSLGLAGEGEQYF.

This chain joins TRBV2 and TRBJ2-7; perhaps TRBD1 as D (6 bases). This CDR3 has 15 residues. V dropped 5 bases and J dropped 0 bases, with 14 bases sitting between them. Germline lookup yields CDR1 SNHLY and CDR2 FYNNEI. The CDR3 DNA follows: TGTGCCAGCAGTAAACAGGGCATCCTCTCCTACGAGCAGTACTTC. Protein: CASSKQGILSYEQYF.

The rearrangement joins TRBV6-5 to TRBJ1-1; D call uncertain. CDR1 and CDR2 (germline): MNHEY, SVGAGI. Deletions cut 0 bases from V and 5 bases from J, with 13 bases between. There are 15 residues in the CDR3. The CDR3 loop reads CASSYSRALWTEAFF. As DNA, the CDR3 is TGTGCCAGCAGTTACTCGAGAGCCCTGTGGACTGAAGCTTTCTTT.

This chain connects TRBV7-2 to TRBJ2-5, with D perhaps TRBD1 (5 bases). The germline CDR1 and CDR2 sequences are SGHTA and FQGNSA. The CDR3 consists of 17 residues. Trimming stripped 0 bases from V and 3 bases from J, with 17 bases between. Written as DNA, the CDR3 is TGTGCCAGCAGCTTAGCAATTGGGGCTACAGCAGAAGAGACCCAGTACTTC. Its protein product is CASSLAIGATAEETQYF.

The gene calls are TRBV27 and TRBJ2-7; 7 bases fit TRBD1. The CDR3 has 15 residues. The trim removed 1 base at V and 2 bases at J, leaving 5 bases unmatched. CDR1 MNHEY and CDR2 SMNVEV come from the germline V gene (reference sequence). CDR3 in amino acids: CASSLYGTATYEQYF. The DNA of the CDR3 is TGTGCCAGCAGTTTATACGGGACAGCAACCTACGAGCAGTACTTC.

This sequence joins TRBV5-1 and TRBJ2-5, with a tentative D call TRBD2 (5 bases). The end of the DNA is better explained by TRBJ2-7, so the J call may be wrong. CDR3 size: 16 residues. Germline CDR1 and CDR2: SGHRS and YFSETQ. CDR3 sequence reads: CASSLETFSASYEQYF. In DNA, the CDR3 is TGCGCCAGCAGCTTGGAGACCTTTAGCGCCTCCTACGAGCAGTACTTC.

The chain couples TRBV7-8 to TRBJ2-3, with D maybe TRBD2 (5 bases). The CDR3 length is 16 residues. The V end was cut by 1 base, the J end by 1 base, with 12 bases between. Germline lookup yields CDR1 SGHVS and CDR2 FQNEAQ. The chain's CDR3 is CASSLERWGGTDTQYF. For the CDR3, the DNA is TGTGCCAGCAGCTTAGAGCGGTGGGGTGGCACAGATACGCAGTATTTT.

The chain has TRBV18 and TRBJ2-1, with 11 bases matching TRBD2. The CDR3 sequence is 13 residues long. V was clipped by 3 bases and J by 12 bases; unmatched bases: 4. Per the germline V gene, CDR1 is KGHSH and CDR2 is LQKENI. The CDR3 coding sequence is TGTGCCAGCTCACCTAGCGGGAGGGCCGGGCAGTTCTTC. This sequence encodes CASSPSGRAGQFF.

The V and J genes are TRBV14 and TRBJ2-5, with D perhaps matching TRBD2 (5 bases). With 1 base removed from V and 5 bases from J, the gap between germline ends came to 5 bases. The CDR3 covers 12 residues. In germline, CDR1 is SGHDN, CDR2 FVKESK. The CDR3 DNA reads TGTGCCAGCAGCCAAGGGACTGAGACCCAGTACTTC. The encoded protein is CASSQGTETQYF.

The sample holds a few counts of this clone. The chain is built from TRBV27 and TRBJ2-7, with D possibly being TRBD2 (6 bases). This CDR3 has 14 residues. V lost 8 bases and J 0 bases, leaving 14 bases between the germline ends. Germline assignment: CDR1 MNHEY and CDR2 SMNVEV (reference sequence). The CDR3 reads CASALGGSSYEQYF. The CDR3 DNA is TGTGCCAGCGCCCTGGGGGGATCCTCCTACGAGCAGTACTTC.

Of note for this clone: Mismatch with germline at one junction end may stem from a read error. The chain uses TRBV19 and TRBJ1-5; 7 nucleotides match TRBD1. The CDR3 sequence is 16 residues long. Germline loops: CDR1 LNHDA, CDR2 SQIVND (reference sequence). The CDR3 loop reads CASKDVGQFSNQPQNF. The CDR3 nucleotides read TGTGCCAGTAAGGATGTGGGACAGTTCTCCAATCAGCCCCAGAATTTT. The full variable domain, completed using reference TRBV19 and TRBJ1-5, is DGGITQSPKYLFRKEGQNVTLSCEQNLNHDAMYWYRQDPGQGLRLIYYSQIVNDFQKGDIAEGYSVSREKKESFPLTVTSAQKNPTAFYLCASKDVGQFSNQPQNFGDGTRLSIL.

The V gene is TRBV19, the J gene TRBJ2-1, with no clear D. The V end lost 8 bases, the J end lost 5 bases, and 16 bases lay between the germline ends. The CDR3 has 14 residues. The germline gives CDR1 LNHDA, CDR2 SQIVND (reference sequence). The CDR3 sequence: CASGLSGSHNEQFF. Here the CDR3 DNA reads TGTGCCAGTGGTTTGTCAGGTTCTCACAATGAGCAGTTCTTC.

The V and J genes are TRBV6-5 and TRBJ2-3; D gene unclear. The germline V gene encodes CDR1 MNHEY and CDR2 SVGAGI. Trimming stripped 2 bases from V and 3 bases from J, with 9 bases between. This CDR3 spans 14 amino acids. The DNA of the CDR3 is TGTGCCAGCAGTTACGGTTACAGAACAGATACGCAGTATTTT. Translation gives CASSYGYRTDTQYF.